This T cell receptor (beta chain) was obtained from a study of naive and memory T cell subsets. Study conclusions and caveats: Possibly reflecting memory cells re-expressing CD45RA, a few larger clonotypes occurred in naive repertoires, especially CD8. In naive cells, over 85% of TCR sequences were seen only once. From naive to CM, EM and EMRA, diversity decreased and Gini increased.

Germline V gene data show CDR1 as MNHNY and CDR2 as SVGAGI (reference sequence). The CDR3 contains 18 residues. With 0 bases clipped from V and 6 bases from J, the junction kept 12 bases outside the gene matches. Regarding this clonotype: Its antigen is undetermined.

The beta constant-region primer was an equimolar mix of two oligonucleotides covering TRBC1 and TRBC2. The ligated cDNA underwent four PCR rounds using SP2 and nested alpha and beta constant-region primers. Ligation attached a single-stranded oligonucleotide with a 12-nucleotide UMI and the SP2 primer to the cDNA 3' end. From the UMI-ligation and nested PCR reads, TCRdb called clonotypes with MiXCR, one entry per CDR3 protein. There are approximately 150,000 distinct CDR3 sequences in the sample; about 23% occur only once, and 0.09% to 0.13% lies in the top ten. Cells stained for CD3, CD4, CD8, CD45RA, CD27 and viability were sorted into four CD45RA/CD27 subsets.

The sequenced sample was naive CD4+ T cells from blood. V is TRBV6-6 and J is TRBJ2-1; 9 bases fit TRBD2. The origin of this receptor is a human donor in good health. The DNA of the CDR3 is TGTGCCAGCAGTTACTCAACCATTAGCGGGAGCAATTTCAATGAGCAGTTCTTC. It is translated as CASSYSTISGSNFNEQFF.